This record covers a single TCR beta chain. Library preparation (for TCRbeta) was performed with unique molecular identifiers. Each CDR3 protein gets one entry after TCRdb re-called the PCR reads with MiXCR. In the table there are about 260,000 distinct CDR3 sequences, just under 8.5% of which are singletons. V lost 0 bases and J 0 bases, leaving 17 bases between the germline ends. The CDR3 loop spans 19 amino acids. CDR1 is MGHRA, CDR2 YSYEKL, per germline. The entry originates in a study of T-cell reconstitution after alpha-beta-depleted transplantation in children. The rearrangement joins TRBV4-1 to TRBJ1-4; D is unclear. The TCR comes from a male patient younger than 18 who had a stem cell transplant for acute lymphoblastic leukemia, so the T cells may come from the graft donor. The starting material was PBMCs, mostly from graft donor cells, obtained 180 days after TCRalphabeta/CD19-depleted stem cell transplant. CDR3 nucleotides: TGCGCCAGCAGCCAAGAGCGGGGTGTCACACACTCAACTAATGAAAAACTGTTTTTT. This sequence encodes CASSQERGVTHSTNEKLFF.